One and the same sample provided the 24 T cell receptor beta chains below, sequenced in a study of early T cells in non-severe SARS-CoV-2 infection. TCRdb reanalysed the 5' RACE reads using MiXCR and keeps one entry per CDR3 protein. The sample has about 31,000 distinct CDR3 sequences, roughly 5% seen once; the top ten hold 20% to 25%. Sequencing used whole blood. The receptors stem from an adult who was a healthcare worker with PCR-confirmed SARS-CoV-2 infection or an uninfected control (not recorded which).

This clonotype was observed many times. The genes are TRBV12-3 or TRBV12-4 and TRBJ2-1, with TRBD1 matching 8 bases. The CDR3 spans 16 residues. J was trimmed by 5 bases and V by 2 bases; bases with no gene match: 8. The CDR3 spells CASSLSRTGSHNEQFF. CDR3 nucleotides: TGTGCCAGCAGTTTATCCCGGACAGGGTCCCACAATGAGCAGTTCTTC.

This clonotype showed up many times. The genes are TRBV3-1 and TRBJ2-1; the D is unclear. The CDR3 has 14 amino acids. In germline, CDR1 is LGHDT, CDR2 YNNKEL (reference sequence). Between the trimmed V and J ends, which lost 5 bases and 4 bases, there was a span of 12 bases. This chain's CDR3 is CASSKSQLYNEQFF. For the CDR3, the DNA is TGTGCCAGCAGCAAATCTCAGCTTTACAATGAGCAGTTCTTC.

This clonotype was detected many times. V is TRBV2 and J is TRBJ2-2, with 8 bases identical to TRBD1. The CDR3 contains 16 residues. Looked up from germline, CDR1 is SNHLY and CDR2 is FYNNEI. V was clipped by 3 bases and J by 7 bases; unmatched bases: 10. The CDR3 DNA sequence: TGTGCCAGCAGTGATACCCTTAGGACAGGGATCGGGGAGCTGTTTTTT. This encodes CASSDTLRTGIGELFF.

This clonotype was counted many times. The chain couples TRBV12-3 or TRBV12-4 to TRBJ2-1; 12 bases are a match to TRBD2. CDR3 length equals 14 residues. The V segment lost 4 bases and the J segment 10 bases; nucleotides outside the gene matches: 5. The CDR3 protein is CASSSTSGSGEQFF. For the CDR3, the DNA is TGTGCCAGCAGTTCGACTAGCGGGAGCGGGGAGCAGTTCTTC.

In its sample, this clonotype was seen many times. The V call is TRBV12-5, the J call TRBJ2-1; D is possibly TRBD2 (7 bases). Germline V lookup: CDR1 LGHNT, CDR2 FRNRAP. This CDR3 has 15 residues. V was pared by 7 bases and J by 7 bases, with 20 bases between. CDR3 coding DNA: TGTGCTAGTGCCTATGTCGGGGGGCCGAGGAATGAGCAGTTCTTC. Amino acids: CASAYVGGPRNEQFF.

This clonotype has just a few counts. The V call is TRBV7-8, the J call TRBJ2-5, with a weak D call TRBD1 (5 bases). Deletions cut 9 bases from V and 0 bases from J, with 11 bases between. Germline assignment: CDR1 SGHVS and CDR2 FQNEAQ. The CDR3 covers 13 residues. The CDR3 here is CASRGHYQETQYF. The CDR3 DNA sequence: TGTGCCAGTAGAGGACATTACCAAGAGACCCAGTACTTC.

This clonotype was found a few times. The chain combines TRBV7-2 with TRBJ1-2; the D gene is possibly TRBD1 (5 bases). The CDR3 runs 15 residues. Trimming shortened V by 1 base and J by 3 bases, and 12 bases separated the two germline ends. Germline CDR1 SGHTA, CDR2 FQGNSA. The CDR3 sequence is CASSLVSKGDYGYTF. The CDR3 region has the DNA TGTGCCAGCAGCTTAGTTTCCAAAGGGGACTATGGCTACACCTTC.

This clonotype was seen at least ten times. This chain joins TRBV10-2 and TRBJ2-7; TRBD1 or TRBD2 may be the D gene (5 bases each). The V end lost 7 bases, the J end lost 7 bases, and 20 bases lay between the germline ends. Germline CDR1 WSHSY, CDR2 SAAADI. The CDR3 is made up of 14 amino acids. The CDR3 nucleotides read TGCGCCAGCATGGGGGAATGGGACCGAGGGGAGCAGTACTTC. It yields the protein CASMGEWDRGEQYF.

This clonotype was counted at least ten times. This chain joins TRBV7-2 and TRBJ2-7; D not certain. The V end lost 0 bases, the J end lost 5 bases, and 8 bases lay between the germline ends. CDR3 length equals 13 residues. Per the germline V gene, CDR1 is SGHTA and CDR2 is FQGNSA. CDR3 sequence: CASSLARNDEQYF. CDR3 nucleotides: TGTGCCAGCAGCTTAGCTCGGAACGACGAGCAGTACTTC.

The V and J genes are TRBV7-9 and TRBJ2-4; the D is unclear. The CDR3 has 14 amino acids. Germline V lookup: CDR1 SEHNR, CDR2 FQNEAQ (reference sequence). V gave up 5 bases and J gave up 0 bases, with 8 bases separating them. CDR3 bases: TGTGCCAGCAGCCCACTGGGAGCCAAAAACATTCAGTACTTC. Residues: CASSPLGAKNIQYF.

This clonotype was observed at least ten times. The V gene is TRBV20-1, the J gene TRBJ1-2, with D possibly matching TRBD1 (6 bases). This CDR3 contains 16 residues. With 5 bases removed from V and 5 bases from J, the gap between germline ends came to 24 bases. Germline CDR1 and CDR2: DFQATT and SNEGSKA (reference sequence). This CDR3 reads CSARPGTWTRGYGYTF. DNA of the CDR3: TGCAGTGCTCGCCCCGGGACATGGACGAGGGGGTATGGCTACACCTTC.

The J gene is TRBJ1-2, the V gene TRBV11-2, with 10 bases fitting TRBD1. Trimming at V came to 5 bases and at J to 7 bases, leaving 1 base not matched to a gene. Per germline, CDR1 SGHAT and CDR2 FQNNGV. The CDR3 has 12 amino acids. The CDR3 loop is CASSRDRGGYTF. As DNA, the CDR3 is TGTGCCAGCAGCCGGGACAGGGGTGGCTACACCTTC.

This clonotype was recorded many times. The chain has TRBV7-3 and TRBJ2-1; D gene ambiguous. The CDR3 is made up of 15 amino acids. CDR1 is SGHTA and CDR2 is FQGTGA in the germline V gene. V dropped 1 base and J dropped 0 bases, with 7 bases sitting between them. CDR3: CASSLIPSSYNEQFF. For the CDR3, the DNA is TGTGCCAGCAGCTTAATCCCCAGCTCCTACAATGAGCAGTTCTTC. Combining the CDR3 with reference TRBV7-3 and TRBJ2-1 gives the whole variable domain GAGVSQTPSNKVTEKGKYVELRCDPISGHTALYWYRQSLGQGPEFLIYFQGTGAADDSGLPNDRFFAVRPEGSVSTLKIQRTERGDSAVYLCASSLIPSSYNEQFFGPGTRLTVL.

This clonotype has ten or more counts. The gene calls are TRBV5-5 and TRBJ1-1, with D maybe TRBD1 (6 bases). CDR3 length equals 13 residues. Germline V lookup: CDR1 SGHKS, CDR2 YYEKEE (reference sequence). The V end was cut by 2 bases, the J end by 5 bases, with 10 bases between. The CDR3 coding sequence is TGTGCCAGCAGCTTTTGGACAGAAACTGAAGCTTTCTTT. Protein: CASSFWTETEAFF.

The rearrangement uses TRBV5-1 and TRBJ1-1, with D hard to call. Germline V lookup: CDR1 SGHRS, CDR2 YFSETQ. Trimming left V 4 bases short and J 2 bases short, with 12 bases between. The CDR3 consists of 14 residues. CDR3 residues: CASSKDGVNTEAFF. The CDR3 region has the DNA TGCGCCAGCAGCAAAGACGGGGTAAACACTGAAGCTTTCTTT.

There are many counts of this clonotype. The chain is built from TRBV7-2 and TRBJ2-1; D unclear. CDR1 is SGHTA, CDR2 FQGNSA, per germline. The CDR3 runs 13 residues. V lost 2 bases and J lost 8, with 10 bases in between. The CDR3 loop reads CASSLTFRDEQFF. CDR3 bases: TGTGCCAGCAGCTTAACTTTCCGGGATGAGCAGTTCTTC.

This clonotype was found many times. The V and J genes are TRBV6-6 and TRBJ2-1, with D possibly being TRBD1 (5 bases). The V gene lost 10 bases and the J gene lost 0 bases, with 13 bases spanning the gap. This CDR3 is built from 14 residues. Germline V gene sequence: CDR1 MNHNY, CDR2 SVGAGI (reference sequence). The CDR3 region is CAISWGSSYNEQFF. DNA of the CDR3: TGTGCCATCTCATGGGGCAGCTCCTACAATGAGCAGTTCTTC.

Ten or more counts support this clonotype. CDR3 bases: TGTGCCAGCCGGGGGGTCTCACCGGAGACTGAAGCTTTCTTT. Translating gives CASRGVSPETEAFF. J is TRBJ1-1 and V is TRBV4-2; maybe TRBD1 (5 bases). This CDR3 has 14 amino acids. The germline gives CDR1 LGHNA, CDR2 YNFKEQ. The V gene lost 8 bases and the J gene lost 5 bases, with 18 bases spanning the gap.

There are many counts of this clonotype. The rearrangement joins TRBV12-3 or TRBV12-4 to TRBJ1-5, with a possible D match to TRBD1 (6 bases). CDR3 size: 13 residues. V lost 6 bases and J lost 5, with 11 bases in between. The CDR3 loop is CASRPTGHQPQHF. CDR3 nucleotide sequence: TGTGCCAGCAGGCCGACAGGTCATCAGCCCCAGCATTTT.

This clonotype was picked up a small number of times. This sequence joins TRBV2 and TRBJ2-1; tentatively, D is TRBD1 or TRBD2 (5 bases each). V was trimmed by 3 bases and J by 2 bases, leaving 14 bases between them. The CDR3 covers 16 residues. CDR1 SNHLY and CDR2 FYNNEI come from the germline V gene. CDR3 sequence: CASSDGDPPTYNEQFF. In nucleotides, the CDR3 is TGTGCCAGCAGTGATGGGGACCCACCTACCTACAATGAGCAGTTCTTC.

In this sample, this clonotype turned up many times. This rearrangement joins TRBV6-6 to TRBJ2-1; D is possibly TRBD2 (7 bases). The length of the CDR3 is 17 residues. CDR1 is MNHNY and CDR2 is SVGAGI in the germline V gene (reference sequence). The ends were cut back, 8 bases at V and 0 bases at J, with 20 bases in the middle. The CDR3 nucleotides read TGTGCCAGCGTGGGGGGGGCCCCGTTGAGCTCCTACAATGAGCAGTTCTTC. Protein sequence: CASVGGAPLSSYNEQFF.

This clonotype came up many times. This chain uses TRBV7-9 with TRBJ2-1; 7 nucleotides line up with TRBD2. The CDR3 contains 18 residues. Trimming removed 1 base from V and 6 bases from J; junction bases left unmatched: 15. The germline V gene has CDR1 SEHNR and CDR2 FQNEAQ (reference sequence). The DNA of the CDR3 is TGTGCCAGCAGCTTAGTAATCGCGGCAGCGGGAAGGGCCAATGAGCAGTTCTTC. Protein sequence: CASSLVIAAAGRANEQFF.

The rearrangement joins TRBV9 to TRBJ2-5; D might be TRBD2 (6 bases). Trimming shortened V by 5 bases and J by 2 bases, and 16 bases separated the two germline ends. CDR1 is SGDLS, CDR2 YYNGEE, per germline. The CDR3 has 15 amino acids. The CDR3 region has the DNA TGTGCCAGCAGTGGCGGGACTGTCTATCAAGAGACCCAGTACTTC. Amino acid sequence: CASSGGTVYQETQYF.

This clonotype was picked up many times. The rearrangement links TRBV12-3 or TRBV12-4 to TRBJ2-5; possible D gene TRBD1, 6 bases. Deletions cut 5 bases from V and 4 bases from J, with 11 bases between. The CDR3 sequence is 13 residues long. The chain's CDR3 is CASSHRDGETQYF. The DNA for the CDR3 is TGTGCCAGCAGTCACAGGGACGGAGAGACCCAGTACTTC.